The 6 T cell receptor beta chains listed next were all sequenced from one sample in a study of blood T cell repertoires in COVID-19. Repertoires were generated with immunoSEQ multiplex PCR, while TCRdb's copy carries only in-frame clones and drops some. Of roughly 500,000 clones listed, roughly 88% are singletons. Sequencing was done on a sample of PBMCs or T cells enriched from blood (not recorded which). The receptors come from a middle-aged woman who had recovered from COVID-19.

V gene TRBV18 combines with J gene TRBJ1-1, with D unresolved. The CDR3 contains 15 residues. V lost 0 bases to trimming and J lost 1 base, with 9 bases between them. Germline CDR1 reads KGHSH; CDR2 reads LQKENI. The CDR3 nucleotides are TGTGCCAGCTCACCACCACATGCGGGGAACACTGAAGCTTTCTTT. Encoded protein: CASSPPHAGNTEAFF.

This chain uses TRBV7-9 with TRBJ1-1; the match to TRBD1 covers 9 bases. From germline, CDR1 is SEHNR and CDR2 FQNEAQ (reference sequence). Unmatched junction bases numbered 15, after V lost 7 bases and J lost 3 bases. The CDR3 runs 17 residues. This CDR3 reads CASIPATGGARDTEAFF. DNA for the CDR3: TGTGCCAGCATCCCAGCGACAGGGGGGGCGAGGGACACTGAAGCTTTCTTT.

The chain employs TRBV2 and TRBJ1-5; D unresolved. Germline V gene data show CDR1 as SNHLY and CDR2 as FYNNEI. CDR3 length: 15 residues. The V gene lost 6 bases and the J gene lost 0 bases, with 12 bases spanning the gap. The CDR3 DNA reads TGTGCCAGCAGGCTAAACAGAAATAGCAATCAGCCCCAGCATTTT. This gives the protein CASRLNRNSNQPQHF.

The J gene is TRBJ1-2, the V gene TRBV2; 10 bases agree with TRBD1. From germline, CDR1 is SNHLY and CDR2 FYNNEI. CDR3 length: 12 residues. The trim removed 10 bases at V and 8 bases at J, leaving 7 bases unmatched. The CDR3 DNA reads TGTGCCAACCCGACAGGGGGCGGCGGCTACACCTTC. Translated, it gives CANPTGGGGYTF.

V gene TRBV6-5 combines with J gene TRBJ2-1, with TRBD2 matching over 12 bases. In germline, CDR1 is MNHEY, CDR2 SVGAGI. J gave up 8 bases and V 2 bases, and 7 bases lay outside the gene matches. CDR3 length: 16 amino acids. CDR3 sequence: CASSYGTSGSWDEQFF. CDR3 in DNA: TGTGCCAGCAGTTACGGGACTAGCGGGTCCTGGGATGAGCAGTTCTTC.

This clone was seen once. The gene calls are TRBV2 and TRBJ1-1; 7 bases line up with TRBD1. V was pared by 6 bases and J by 4 bases, with 5 bases of the junction left unmatched. The CDR3 contains 13 residues. Germline-derived CDR1 and CDR2 are SNHLY and FYNNEI. The CDR3 bases are TGTGCCAGCAGGATAGCAGGGGGCACTGAAGCTTTCTTT. Residues: CASRIAGGTEAFF. Complete variable domain (other parts from reference TRBV2 and TRBJ1-1): EPEVTQTPSHQVTQMGQEVILRCVPISNHLYFYWYRQILGQKVEFLVSFYNNEISEKSEIFDDQFSVERPDGSNFTLKIRSTKLEDSAMYFCASRIAGGTEAFFGQGTRLTVV.